Shown below are 22 T cell receptor beta chains from a single sample sequenced in a study of regulatory T cells. Amplification used 52 TRBV primers and 13 TRBJ primers. Libraries were prepared by immunoSEQ multiplex PCR; TCRdb keeps only in-frame clonotypes and omits some of them. The sample has over 35,000 clones; around 89% are singletons. Study-wide points: Hydrophobic residues at CDR3 positions 6 and 7 were enriched in conventional CD4+ T cells of CD3G-deficient patients.

No cognate antigen is known for these TCRs. The sequenced sample consisted of conventional CD4+ T cells sorted from blood. These receptors originate from a person aged 18 to 30 with CD3G deficiency.

Here the CDR3 DNA reads TGTGCTAGTGGTTTTTCCTCCGGGACAGGGACCGGGGAGCTGTTTTTT. This codes for CASGFSSGTGTGELFF. The V call is TRBV12-5, the J call TRBJ2-2; 9 bases are a match to TRBD1. This CDR3 has 16 amino acids. CDR1 is LGHNT, CDR2 FRNRAP, per germline. V lost 3 bases and J lost 5; bases outside the gene matches: 7.

Regarding this clone: Other DNA variants within this sample encode the same CDR3. The gene calls are TRBV6-5 and TRBJ2-1; 8 bases are shared with TRBD2. CDR1 is MNHEY, CDR2 SVGAGI, per germline. V lost 5 bases and J lost 6; bases outside the gene matches: 9. The length of the CDR3 is 15 residues. The CDR3 sequence: CASSPRGAGGNEQFF. CDR3 bases: TGTGCCAGCAGTCCCCGAGGGGCGGGGGGCAATGAGCAGTTCTTC.

The table lists this clone with a count of one. The chain recombines TRBV6-1 with TRBJ1-5; 8 bases fit TRBD1. The CDR3 is 17 amino acids. With 4 bases clipped from V and 9 bases from J, the junction kept 17 bases outside the gene matches. CDR1 MNHNS and CDR2 SASEGT come from the germline V gene. CDR3 loop: CASSGTSGGQGIGPQHF. The CDR3 DNA follows: TGTGCCAGCAGTGGTACGTCAGGGGGCCAAGGAATTGGGCCCCAGCATTTT.

This chain uses TRBV6-1 with TRBJ2-5; D is undetermined. CDR3 length equals 13 residues. Trimming cost V 1 base and J 9 bases, with 12 bases left between them. CDR1 and CDR2 from the germline V gene are MNHNS and SASEGT. The CDR3 reads CASSEETGRPQYF. Here the CDR3 DNA reads TGTGCCAGCAGTGAAGAAACCGGCCGACCCCAGTACTTC.

V gene TRBV7-9 combines with J gene TRBJ2-6; unclear D gene. CDR1 and CDR2 (germline): SEHNR, FQNEAQ (reference sequence). V was pared by 4 bases and J by 0 bases, with 7 bases between. This CDR3 spans 15 amino acids. The CDR3 DNA sequence: TGTGCCAGCAGCTACAGTAGCTCTGGGGCCAACGTCCTGACTTTC. Residues: CASSYSSSGANVLTF. Full variable domain (remainder filled in from reference TRBV7-9 and TRBJ2-6): DTGVSQNPRHKITKRGQNVTFRCDPISEHNRLYWYRQTLGQGPEFLTYFQNEAQLEKSRLLSDRFSAERPKGSFSTLEIQRTEQGDSAMYLCASSYSSSGANVLTFGAGSRLTVL.

The chain recombines TRBV19 with TRBJ2-2, with D unresolved. V gave up 1 base and J gave up 2 bases, with 5 bases separating them. Germline CDR1 LNHDA, CDR2 SQIVND (reference sequence). The CDR3 sequence is 14 residues long. CDR3 coding DNA: TGTGCCAGTAGTATAGTCGGAAACACCGGGGAGCTGTTTTTT. This gives the protein CASSIVGNTGELFF.

The rearrangement joins TRBV7-9 to TRBJ1-4; D not certain. V lost 1 base, J lost 5 bases, and 8 bases lay in between. The CDR3 sequence is 14 residues long. Looked up from germline, CDR1 is SEHNR and CDR2 is FQNEAQ (reference sequence). CDR3 amino acids: CASSLGRPNEKLFF. DNA for the CDR3: TGTGCCAGCAGCTTAGGACGGCCGAATGAAAAACTGTTTTTT.

The chain has TRBV28 and TRBJ2-7; D could derive from TRBD1 or TRBD2 (5 bases each). From germline, CDR1 is MDHEN and CDR2 SYDVKM. With 6 bases removed from V and 6 bases from J, the gap between germline ends came to 18 bases. The CDR3 has 14 amino acids. CDR3 sequence (DNA): TGTGCCAGCAGACGACAGACGGGGCCGTTCGAGCAGTACTTC. Translation: CASRRQTGPFEQYF.

This chain connects TRBV6-1 to TRBJ1-5; 7 bases are shared with TRBD1. This CDR3 is 12 amino acids long. J gave up 9 bases and V 2 bases, and 1 base lay outside the gene matches. The germline V gene encodes CDR1 MNHNS and CDR2 SASEGT. CDR3 region: CASSERGLPQHF. The CDR3 DNA reads as TGTGCCAGCAGTGAAAGGGGGCTGCCCCAGCATTTT.

The genes are TRBV15 and TRBJ2-5; 13 bases agree with TRBD2. The J segment lost 2 bases and the V segment lost 0 bases, leaving 3 bases of the junction unmatched. CDR3 length: 17 residues. Looked up from germline, CDR1 is LNHNV and CDR2 is YYDKDF (reference sequence). This CDR3 is CATSRDQTSGRQETQYF. The CDR3 DNA is TGTGCCACCAGCAGAGATCAGACTAGCGGGAGGCAAGAGACCCAGTACTTC.

V and J are TRBV10-3 and TRBJ2-5; 8 bases fit TRBD1. The DNA matches TRBJ2-7 better at its end, which makes the J call doubtful. The CDR3 spans 11 residues. Germline V gene data show CDR1 as ENHRY and CDR2 as SYGVKD. The CDR3 protein is CAIRDRDEQYF. CDR3 in DNA: TGTGCCATCAGGGACAGGGACGAGCAGTACTTC.

This clone was counted between two and nine times. The V gene is TRBV7-9, the J gene TRBJ2-5, with TRBD1 identical over 10 bases. Germline lookup yields CDR1 SEHNR and CDR2 FQNEAQ (reference sequence). CDR3 size: 16 residues. V shed 5 bases and J 5 bases; nucleotides not matched to a gene: 11. The CDR3 bases are TGTGCCAGCAGCAAGGGGACAGGGGCCCTGGGGGAGACCCAGTACTTC. It yields the protein CASSKGTGALGETQYF.

The V and J genes are TRBV4-1 and TRBJ2-6; TRBD1 matches 8 bases. Trimming took 5 bases from V and 0 from J; bases not matched to a gene: 3. Germline CDR1 is MGHRA and CDR2 is YSYEKL. The length of the CDR3 is 16 residues. As DNA, the CDR3 is TGCGCCAGCAGCAAAGGACAGGGCTCTGGGGCCAACGTCCTGACTTTC. Protein: CASSKGQGSGANVLTF.

This chain uses TRBV7-9 with TRBJ2-1; 7 nucleotides match TRBD2. V was pared by 5 bases and J by 7 bases, with 5 bases of the junction left unmatched. The CDR3 is made up of 13 amino acids. The germline V gene encodes CDR1 SEHNR and CDR2 FQNEAQ (reference sequence). Written as DNA, the CDR3 is TGTGCCAGCAGCCAACTAGCGAGGAATGAGCAGTTCTTC. As protein: CASSQLARNEQFF.

The chain couples TRBV5-1 to TRBJ1-1; D may be TRBD1 (5 bases). V was clipped by 5 bases and J by 2 bases, with 16 bases between them. The CDR3 has 15 amino acids. Germline V CDR1 and CDR2: SGHRS, YFSETQ. The CDR3 loop reads CASRPGGTHNTEAFF. CDR3 DNA sequence: TGCGCCAGCAGACCTGGCGGGACCCACAACACTGAAGCTTTCTTT. Full variable domain (missing parts from reference TRBV5-1 and TRBJ1-1): KAGVTQTPRYLIKTRGQQVTLSCSPISGHRSVSWYQQTPGQGLQFLFEYFSETQRNKGNFPGRFSGRQFSNSRSEMNVSTLELGDSALYLCASRPGGTHNTEAFFGQGTRLTVV.

The chain combines TRBV28 with TRBJ2-7, with 9 bases aligning to TRBD1. Looked up from germline, CDR1 is MDHEN and CDR2 is SYDVKM. The CDR3 length is 16 residues. Trimming removed 1 base from V and 6 bases from J; junction bases left unmatched: 10. This CDR3 is CASSLSIRDRAVEQYF. Here the CDR3 DNA reads TGTGCCAGCAGTTTATCGATCCGGGACAGGGCCGTCGAGCAGTACTTC.

J is TRBJ2-7 and V is TRBV6-1, with D unclear. The germline V and J ends were trimmed by 6 bases and 1 base, with 7 bases remaining between them. The CDR3 loop spans 12 amino acids. Germline CDR1 and CDR2: MNHNS and SASEGT. The CDR3 protein is CASRDPSYEQYF. For the CDR3, the DNA is TGTGCCAGCAGGGACCCTTCCTACGAGCAGTACTTC.

This clone was seen a single time. The chain combines TRBV16 with TRBJ1-6; 7 nucleotides agree with TRBD1. The CDR3 totals 17 residues. The V gene end was trimmed by 2 bases and the J gene end by 10 bases; junction bases not matched to a gene: 14. Per the germline V gene, CDR1 is KGHSY and CDR2 is FQNENV. DNA of the CDR3: TGTGCCAGCAGCCAAGGACAGGATCCAAGGGGTGGATCACCCCTCCACTTT. This codes for CASSQGQDPRGGSPLHF.

The chain joins TRBV5-1 to TRBJ2-2; D uncertain. CDR3 length: 14 amino acids. The V gene's germline CDR1 is SGHRS and CDR2 YFSETQ. The germline V and J ends were trimmed by 0 bases and 4 bases, with 7 bases remaining between them. Written as DNA, the CDR3 is TGCGCCAGCAGCTTGGTGGATAGCACCGGGGAGCTGTTTTTT. It is translated as CASSLVDSTGELFF.

The chain is built from TRBV5-1 and TRBJ2-5, with D maybe TRBD2 (6 bases). The DNA end is a closer match to TRBJ2-7, so the J assignment may be wrong. The CDR3 sequence is 14 residues long. Germline assignment: CDR1 SGHRS and CDR2 YFSETQ. CDR3 nucleotides: TGCGCCAGCAGCCCCGGACTAACTGGGTACGAGCAGTACTTC. Its translation is CASSPGLTGYEQYF.

The chain links TRBV5-1 to TRBJ2-5; unclear D gene. The CDR3 is 12 amino acids. In germline, CDR1 is SGHRS, CDR2 YFSETQ. With 3 bases removed from V and 5 bases from J, the gap between germline ends came to 8 bases. CDR3 region: CASSYSGETQYF. The CDR3 DNA reads TGCGCCAGCAGCTACTCCGGGGAGACCCAGTACTTC. Variable domain in full (rest from reference TRBV5-1 and TRBJ2-5): KAGVTQTPRYLIKTRGQQVTLSCSPISGHRSVSWYQQTPGQGLQFLFEYFSETQRNKGNFPGRFSGRQFSNSRSEMNVSTLELGDSALYLCASSYSGETQYFGPGTRLLVL.

V usage is TRBV6-1 and J usage is TRBJ1-1; TRBD1 is a possible D gene (6 bases). The CDR3 sequence is 14 residues long. From germline, CDR1 is MNHNS and CDR2 SASEGT. With 4 bases removed from V and 4 bases from J, the gap between germline ends came to 13 bases. CDR3 nucleotide sequence: TGTGCCAGCAGTGGGTTTTCAGGGGCCACTGAAGCTTTCTTT. It encodes CASSGFSGATEAFF.